This T cell receptor beta chain emerged from a study of T cell responses to AZD1222 COVID-19 vaccine. CDR1 SGHNT and CDR2 YENEEA come from the germline V gene. This CDR3 has 13 amino acids. V gave up 2 bases and J gave up 3 bases, with 8 bases separating them. TCRdb's copy holds only in-frame clones and misses some; the assay was immunoSEQ multiplex PCR. The sample comprises about 85,000 clones, more than 85% of which are singletons, and around 8% rests with the top ten. The receptor was isolated from an adult who received the AZD1222 COVID-19 vaccine. This chain uses TRBV11-3 with TRBJ2-7; D gene unclear. The specimen was peripheral blood, collected 28 days after the second AZD1222 dose. CDR3 amino acids: CASSLRRYYEQYF. Here the CDR3 DNA reads TGTGCCAGCAGCTTAAGGCGGTACTACGAGCAGTACTTC.